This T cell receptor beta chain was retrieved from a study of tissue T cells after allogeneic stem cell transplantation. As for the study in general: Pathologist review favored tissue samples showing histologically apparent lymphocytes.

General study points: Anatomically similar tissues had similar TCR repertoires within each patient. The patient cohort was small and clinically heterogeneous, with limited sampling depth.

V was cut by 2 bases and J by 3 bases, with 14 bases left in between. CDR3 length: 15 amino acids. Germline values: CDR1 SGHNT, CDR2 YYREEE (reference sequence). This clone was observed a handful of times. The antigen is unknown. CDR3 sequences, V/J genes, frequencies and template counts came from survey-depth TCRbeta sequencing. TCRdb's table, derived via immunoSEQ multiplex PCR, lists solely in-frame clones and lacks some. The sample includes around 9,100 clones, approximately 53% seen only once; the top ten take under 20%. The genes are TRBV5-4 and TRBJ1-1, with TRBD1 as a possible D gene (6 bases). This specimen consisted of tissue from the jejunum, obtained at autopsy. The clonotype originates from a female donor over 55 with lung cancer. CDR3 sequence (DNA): TGTGCCAGCAGCTTAGGCGGGGGCAGGGACACTGAAGCTTTCTTT. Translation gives CASSLGGGRDTEAFF.